These 30 T cell receptor beta chains came from one sample sequenced in a study of T-cell reconstitution after alpha-beta-depleted transplantation in children. Unique molecular identifiers were built into the TCRbeta library. TCRdb re-derived calls from the PCR reads in MiXCR, one entry per CDR3 protein. The sample includes fewer than 150,000 distinct CDR3 sequences, 23% of them seen just once. This specimen was PBMCs, mostly from graft donor cells, taken 180 days after TCRalphabeta/CD19-depleted stem cell transplant. The receptors derive from a male patient aged 2 to 10 who had a stem cell transplant for chronic granulomatous disease, so the T cells may come from the graft donor.

This clonotype came up a few times. The CDR3 coding sequence is TGTGCCAGCAGCGTAGCTGACAGCCCAAAAACCCAGTACTTC. Its translation is CASSVADSPKTQYF. This chain links TRBV9 with TRBJ2-5; D may be TRBD1 (5 bases). This CDR3 comprises 14 residues. The V end lost 0 bases, the J end lost 8 bases, and 14 bases lay between the germline ends. Per the germline V gene, CDR1 is SGDLS and CDR2 is YYNGEE. Full variable domain (outside the CDR3, taken from reference TRBV9 and TRBJ2-5): DSGVTQTPKHLITATGQRVTLRCSPRSGDLSVYWYQQSLDQGLQFLIQYYNGEERAKGNILERFSAQQFPDLHSELNLSSLELGDSALYFCASSVADSPKTQYFGPGTRLLVL.

This clonotype was detected a few times. The V call is TRBV7-9, the J call TRBJ2-3; no firm D call. The CDR3 consists of 14 residues. Germline V lookup: CDR1 SEHNR, CDR2 FQNEAQ (reference sequence). The V end was cut by 5 bases, the J end by 5 bases, with 14 bases between. CDR3 sequence reads: CASSQKGREDTQYF. CDR3 nucleotide sequence: TGTGCCAGCAGCCAAAAAGGAAGGGAAGATACGCAGTATTTT.

DNA of the CDR3: TGTGCCACCAGCAGAGTTCCGCGGAGCTCCTACAATGAGCAGTTCTTC. Its translation: CATSRVPRSSYNEQFF. The genes are TRBV15 and TRBJ2-1, with unresolved D. The CDR3 loop spans 16 amino acids. Per germline, CDR1 LNHNV and CDR2 YYDKDF (reference sequence). The V end lost 1 base, the J end lost 0 bases, and 10 bases lay between the germline ends.

This clonotype was seen ten or more times. This chain connects TRBV2 to TRBJ2-1; 11 nucleotides line up with TRBD2. The CDR3 length is 15 residues. Germline values: CDR1 SNHLY, CDR2 FYNNEI. V lost 6 bases to trimming and J lost 0 bases; unmatched junction nucleotides: 1. The CDR3 sequence: CASRGTSGSYNEQFF. The DNA for the CDR3 is TGTGCCAGCAGAGGGACTAGCGGCTCCTACAATGAGCAGTTCTTC.

The rearrangement joins TRBV28 to TRBJ1-1, with D unresolved. Germline V gives CDR1 MDHEN, CDR2 SYDVKM. The CDR3 loop spans 12 amino acids. Between the trimmed V and J ends, which lost 6 bases and 10 bases, there was a span of 15 bases. The CDR3 DNA reads as TGTGCCAGCAGCTCTCGGGCCCGGGGAGCTTTCTTT. Translating gives CASSSRARGAFF.

The J gene is TRBJ2-2, the V gene TRBV29-1; D not certain. With 6 bases removed from V and 4 bases from J, the gap between germline ends came to 12 bases. The CDR3 is 13 residues long. The germline V gene has CDR1 SQVTM and CDR2 ANQGSEA. The CDR3 DNA reads as TGCAGCGTGCAGGCTTCGGGCACCGGGGAGCTGTTTTTT. Amino acid sequence: CSVQASGTGELFF.

This clonotype appeared many times. The gene calls are TRBV5-1 and TRBJ1-6; 12 nucleotides line up with TRBD1. J lost 9 bases, V lost 4 bases, and 8 bases had no gene match. Germline V gene lookup returns CDR1 SGHRS and CDR2 YFSETQ. This CDR3 has 16 amino acids. The CDR3: CASSRTGTGGTSPLHF. The CDR3 DNA is TGCGCCAGCAGCAGGACCGGGACAGGGGGCACTTCACCCCTCCACTTT.

This clonotype was seen a handful of times. This rearrangement joins TRBV20-1 to TRBJ2-3, with 7 bases that match TRBD1. Germline V CDR1 and CDR2: DFQATT, SNEGSKA (reference sequence). The CDR3 contains 16 residues. V shed 3 bases and J 0 bases; nucleotides not matched to a gene: 9. The CDR3 loop is CSASKDRDWSTDTQYF. CDR3 coding DNA: TGCAGTGCTAGCAAAGACAGGGATTGGAGCACAGATACGCAGTATTTT.

This clonotype was seen a handful of times. This chain joins TRBV20-1 and TRBJ2-3; TRBD2 matches at 7 bases. Germline CDR1 and CDR2: DFQATT and SNEGSKA (reference sequence). V lost 7 bases and J lost 5; bases outside the gene matches: 3. This CDR3 region has 11 residues. The DNA for the CDR3 is TGCAGTGGGGGGGGTGGAGATACGCAGTATTTT. Translation: CSGGGGDTQYF.

This clonotype came up many times. The chain joins TRBV9 to TRBJ2-6; D perhaps matches TRBD1 (5 bases). Trimming pared 1 base from V and 1 base from J, leaving 15 bases between. This CDR3 has 18 amino acids. Germline values: CDR1 SGDLS, CDR2 YYNGEE. In DNA, the CDR3 is TGTGCCAGCAGCGTACCCAGGGCGCCTATATCTGGGGCCAACGTCCTGACTTTC. Its protein is CASSVPRAPISGANVLTF.

This chain joins TRBV5-6 and TRBJ2-7; 14 nucleotides align to TRBD2. The CDR3 consists of 16 residues. Trimming at V came to 4 bases and at J to 3 bases, leaving 6 bases not matched to a gene. The germline CDR1 and CDR2 sequences are SGHDT and YYEEEE. Here the CDR3 reads CASSRKTSGRVYEQYF. The CDR3 DNA reads TGTGCCAGCAGCCGCAAGACTAGCGGGAGGGTCTACGAGCAGTACTTC.

The V and J genes are TRBV6-5 and TRBJ2-1, with 10 bases identical to TRBD1. Per the germline V gene, CDR1 is MNHEY and CDR2 is SVGAGI. With V trimmed by 4 bases and J by 7 bases, 10 bases remained unmatched. This CDR3 spans 16 amino acids. The CDR3 protein is CASSSPRDRGRNEQFF. CDR3 DNA sequence: TGTGCCAGCAGTTCCCCCCGGGACAGGGGTAGAAATGAGCAGTTCTTC.

This clonotype has a handful of counts. The chain uses TRBV4-2 and TRBJ2-7, with 9 bases aligning to TRBD1. Germline-derived CDR1 and CDR2 are LGHNA and YNFKEQ. This CDR3 is 16 amino acids long. V lost 1 base and J lost 2; bases outside the gene matches: 6. The CDR3 here is CASSQGGQGRTYEQYF. The CDR3 nucleotides read TGTGCCAGCAGCCAAGGGGGACAGGGTCGTACCTACGAGCAGTACTTC.

The table lists this clonotype with many counts. The V gene is TRBV20-1, the J gene TRBJ1-2; 7 bases map to TRBD1. The CDR3 totals 14 residues. CDR1 and CDR2 (germline): DFQATT, SNEGSKA (reference sequence). V lost 3 bases, J lost 2 bases, and 6 bases stayed unmatched. The CDR3 region is CSARLTGPNYGYTF. CDR3 coding DNA: TGCAGTGCTAGGTTGACAGGGCCAAACTATGGCTACACCTTC.

The table lists this clonotype with many counts. The V gene is TRBV20-1, the J gene TRBJ2-1; D call uncertain. Germline CDR1 and CDR2: DFQATT and SNEGSKA (reference sequence). The CDR3 loop spans 11 amino acids. With 2 bases removed from V and 10 bases from J, the gap between germline ends came to 9 bases. The CDR3 DNA is TGCAGTGCTAGAACGGGTGGGGAGCAGTTCTTC. This translates into CSARTGGEQFF.

The rearrangement joins TRBV12-3 or TRBV12-4 to TRBJ1-1; D is possibly TRBD1 (5 bases). CDR3 length equals 13 residues. The V end was cut by 3 bases, the J end by 5 bases, with 10 bases between. CDR3 nucleotides: TGTGCCAGCAGTTTGGGGGTGGGGACTGAAGCTTTCTTT. It specifies CASSLGVGTEAFF.

This clonotype was found many times. CDR3: CASSLGRVGNLNYGYTF. DNA of the CDR3: TGCGCCAGCAGCTTGGGGCGCGTCGGCAATCTAAACTATGGCTACACCTTC. This sequence joins TRBV5-1 and TRBJ1-2; D not certain. The ends were cut back, 0 bases at V and 2 bases at J, with 17 bases in the middle. Looked up from germline, CDR1 is SGHRS and CDR2 is YFSETQ. The CDR3 is 17 amino acids.

This clonotype was seen many times. The chain links TRBV7-2 to TRBJ1-2; a possible D gene is TRBD1 (5 bases). The CDR3 is 14 amino acids. CDR1 is SGHTA, CDR2 FQGNSA, per germline. Trimming removed 3 bases at V and 2 bases at J, with 10 bases between. CDR3 loop: CASSFDSWNYGYTF. The CDR3 DNA follows: TGTGCCAGCAGCTTCGACAGTTGGAACTATGGCTACACCTTC.

This clonotype came up many times. The chain combines TRBV12-3 or TRBV12-4 with TRBJ2-1, with unresolved D. V dropped 2 bases and J dropped 9 bases, with 5 bases sitting between them. The CDR3 length is 11 residues. The CDR3 spells CASSLTGEQFF. CDR3 in DNA: TGTGCCAGCAGTTTAACCGGTGAGCAGTTCTTC.

There are a few counts of this clonotype. The V gene is TRBV4-3, the J gene TRBJ2-1, with a tentative D call TRBD1 (5 bases). CDR1 and CDR2 from the germline V gene are LGHNA and YSLEER. The CDR3 loop spans 13 amino acids. The germline V and J ends were trimmed by 0 bases and 10 bases, with 10 bases remaining between them. The CDR3 loop is CASSQERDREQFF. CDR3 DNA sequence: TGCGCCAGCAGCCAAGAAAGAGACAGAGAGCAGTTCTTC.

This clonotype was detected a few times. This chain links TRBV20-1 with TRBJ1-6; D not certain. Germline CDR1 DFQATT, CDR2 SNEGSKA (reference sequence). The CDR3 consists of 14 residues. V was trimmed by 1 base and J by 7 bases, leaving 11 bases between them. CDR3 amino acids: CSARGLNVNSPLHF. As DNA, the CDR3 is TGCAGTGCTAGAGGGCTGAATGTAAATTCACCCCTCCACTTT.

The gene calls are TRBV7-8 and TRBJ1-2; perhaps TRBD1 as D (5 bases). This CDR3 is 15 amino acids long. Trimming stripped 1 base from V and 4 bases from J, with 13 bases between. The germline V gene encodes CDR1 SGHVS and CDR2 FQNEAQ. CDR3 DNA sequence: TGTGCCAGCAGCTTAGGTCAGGGAAAATCCTATGGCTACACCTTC. Its translation: CASSLGQGKSYGYTF.

This clonotype was counted only a few times. V usage is TRBV6-5 and J usage is TRBJ2-3, with 7 bases that match TRBD2. In germline, CDR1 is MNHEY, CDR2 SVGAGI. The CDR3 loop spans 15 amino acids. V gave up 2 bases and J gave up 2 bases; unmatched junction bases: 4. CDR3 residues: CASSYLAAPTDTQYF. The CDR3 DNA sequence: TGTGCCAGCAGTTACCTAGCGGCCCCCACAGATACGCAGTATTTT.

This clonotype showed up many times. V gene TRBV20-1 combines with J gene TRBJ2-7; 11 nucleotides agree with TRBD1. The CDR3 is 14 amino acids. With 6 bases clipped from V and 3 bases from J, the junction kept 7 bases outside the gene matches. The germline V gene encodes CDR1 DFQATT and CDR2 SNEGSKA (reference sequence). The CDR3 coding sequence is TGCAGTGCCACACCGGGACAGGGGGTCTACGAGCAGTACTTC. It encodes CSATPGQGVYEQYF.

This clonotype occurred many times. The chain recombines TRBV7-2 with TRBJ1-2; possibly TRBD1 for D (6 bases). Germline CDR1 and CDR2: SGHTA and FQGNSA. This CDR3 has 13 residues. The ends were cut back, 3 bases at V and 4 bases at J, with 9 bases in the middle. The CDR3 is CASSFQGIYGYTF. CDR3 bases: TGTGCCAGCAGCTTTCAGGGGATCTATGGCTACACCTTC.

This clonotype showed up many times. The rearrangement uses TRBV7-8 and TRBJ2-3; 9 positions match TRBD2. J was trimmed by 2 bases and V by 1 base; bases with no gene match: 7. The germline V gene has CDR1 SGHVS and CDR2 FQNEAQ. This CDR3 contains 17 residues. CDR3 DNA sequence: TGTGCCAGCAGCTTAGGCGGGGGGGCCGGCTCCACAGATACGCAGTATTTT. It is translated as CASSLGGGAGSTDTQYF.

This sequence joins TRBV10-3 and TRBJ2-3, with a tentative D call TRBD2 (6 bases). The ends were cut back, 11 bases at V and 7 bases at J, with 19 bases in the middle. The CDR3 runs 13 residues. Germline CDR1 reads ENHRY; CDR2 reads SYGVKD. This chain's CDR3 is CAARDLAQYTQYF. As DNA, the CDR3 is TGTGCCGCCAGGGACCTAGCGCAATATACGCAGTATTTT.

The sample holds many counts of this clonotype. The chain joins TRBV4-2 to TRBJ1-2, with D perhaps TRBD1 (6 bases). CDR3 size: 14 residues. V lost 1 base and J lost 4, with 10 bases in between. Germline V gene data show CDR1 as LGHNA and CDR2 as YNFKEQ. As DNA, the CDR3 is TGTGCCAGCAGCCAAGCGGGGGGCTCCTATGGCTACACCTTC. This codes for CASSQAGGSYGYTF.

There are many counts of this clonotype. This chain links TRBV20-1 with TRBJ1-2; tentatively, D is TRBD1 (5 bases). The V end was cut by 3 bases, the J end by 2 bases, with 7 bases between. The CDR3 spans 12 residues. CDR1 is DFQATT and CDR2 is SNEGSKA in the germline V gene (reference sequence). The CDR3 coding sequence is TGCAGTGCTAGTAAGGGGAACTATGGCTACACCTTC. This sequence encodes CSASKGNYGYTF.

The V gene is TRBV20-1, the J gene TRBJ1-5; D gene uncertain. Trimming stripped 3 bases from V and 0 bases from J, with 12 bases between. CDR3 length: 15 residues. Germline V gene lookup returns CDR1 DFQATT and CDR2 SNEGSKA (reference sequence). CDR3 sequence: CSARHSLNSNQPQHF. The CDR3, as DNA: TGCAGTGCTAGGCACAGTCTAAATAGCAATCAGCCCCAGCATTTT.